A single sample gave rise to the 23 T cell receptor beta chains below, sequenced in a study of blood T cell repertoires in COVID-19. Method: immunoSEQ multiplex PCR; TCRdb's copy keeps in-frame clones and lacks some. The profile shows some 180,000 clones, roughly nine tenths of them singletons. Sequencing input: PBMCs or T cells enriched from blood (not recorded which). These receptors were obtained from a woman in her thirties or forties in a cohort exposed to, infected with or recovered from COVID-19 (not recorded which).

The CDR3 bases are TGTGCCAGCAGACGGACGAGGGACTCTGGAAACACCATATATTTT. As protein: CASRRTRDSGNTIYF. The chain is built from TRBV7-8 and TRBJ1-3; no definite D call. V was shortened by 6 bases and J by 0 bases, with 12 bases between the two germline ends. The CDR3 has 15 residues. Germline loops: CDR1 SGHVS, CDR2 FQNEAQ.

The chain employs TRBV19 and TRBJ2-7, with D possibly being TRBD2 (5 bases). Germline CDR1 is LNHDA and CDR2 is SQIVND (reference sequence). Between the trimmed V and J ends, which lost 5 bases and 0 bases, there was a span of 11 bases. The CDR3 spans 14 residues. The chain's CDR3 is CASSLDWSSYEQYF. In nucleotides, the CDR3 is TGTGCCAGTAGTCTGGACTGGAGCTCCTACGAGCAGTACTTC.

This clone was counted between two and nine times. The gene calls are TRBV4-2 and TRBJ1-1; D might be TRBD1 (5 bases). From germline, CDR1 is LGHNA and CDR2 YNFKEQ. The CDR3 has 15 residues. Trimming pared 4 bases from V and 2 bases from J, leaving 14 bases between. The DNA of the CDR3 is TGTGCCAGCAGCCGTGCGATGGGGCCTAACACTGAAGCTTTCTTT. It is translated as CASSRAMGPNTEAFF.

The rearrangement uses TRBV18 and TRBJ2-7; the match to TRBD1 covers 8 bases. This CDR3 comprises 15 residues. The V gene end was trimmed by 6 bases and the J gene end by 4 bases; junction bases not matched to a gene: 11. CDR1 is KGHSH and CDR2 is LQKENI in the germline V gene. Here the CDR3 reads CASSPSAGGGYEQYF. In DNA form, the CDR3 reads TGTGCCAGCTCCCCGTCGGCAGGGGGCGGTTACGAGCAGTACTTC.

The chain links TRBV5-8 to TRBJ1-1; 8 bases map to TRBD1. Per the germline V gene, CDR1 is SGHTS and CDR2 is YDEGEE. The CDR3 consists of 16 residues. V was clipped by 4 bases and J by 7 bases; unmatched bases: 15. CDR3 DNA: TGTGCCAGCAGCCTACTTCGAGGGCAGGGGGCGTATGAAGCTTTCTTT. Protein product: CASSLLRGQGAYEAFF. The full variable domain, completed using reference TRBV5-8 and TRBJ1-1, is EAGVTQSPTHLIKTRGQQATLRCSPISGHTSVYWYQQALGLGLQFLLWYDEGEERNRGNFPPRFSGRQFPNYSSELNVNALELEDSALYLCASSLLRGQGAYEAFFGQGTRLTVV.

Notes on this clone: In the same sample, other DNA sequences code for this CDR3. The chain employs TRBV27 and TRBJ1-5, with 7 bases matching TRBD1. Germline CDR1 MNHEY, CDR2 SMNVEV (reference sequence). The CDR3 spans 14 residues. V lost 5 bases to trimming and J lost 2 bases; unmatched junction nucleotides: 3. The CDR3 DNA reads TGTGCCAGCAGTCCCGACAGGGGCAATCAGCCCCAGCATTTT. This translates into CASSPDRGNQPQHF.

The rearrangement uses TRBV11-2 and TRBJ1-6; tentative D call: TRBD1 (5 bases). Germline-derived CDR1 and CDR2 are SGHAT and FQNNGV. This CDR3 comprises 18 residues. Between the trimmed V and J ends, which lost 0 bases and 6 bases, there was a span of 18 bases. CDR3 amino acids: CASSLDWVGVSPNSPLHF. Written as DNA, the CDR3 is TGTGCCAGCAGCTTAGATTGGGTAGGGGTTAGTCCTAATTCACCCCTCCACTTT.

The chain carries TRBV5-6 and TRBJ1-2; 9 positions match TRBD1. Trimming at V came to 1 base and at J to 1 base, leaving 8 bases not matched to a gene. The CDR3 sequence is 17 residues long. Looked up from germline, CDR1 is SGHDT and CDR2 is YYEEEE. The DNA for the CDR3 is TGTGCCAGCAGCTTGTATAGGACAGGGGTTTTTAACTATGGCTACACCTTC. This gives the protein CASSLYRTGVFNYGYTF. The full variable domain, completed using reference TRBV5-6 and TRBJ1-2, is DAGVTQSPTHLIKTRGQQVTLRCSPKSGHDTVSWYQQALGQGPQFIFQYYEEEERQRGNFPDRFSGHQFPNYSSELNVNALLLGDSALYLCASSLYRTGVFNYGYTFGSGTRLTVV.

This clone has at least ten counts. In the same sample, other DNA sequences code for this CDR3. The chain couples TRBV27 to TRBJ1-1; 7 positions match TRBD1. The CDR3 extends over 15 amino acids. Germline CDR1 MNHEY, CDR2 SMNVEV (reference sequence). After removal of 4 bases from V and 0 bases from J, the junction contained 5 bases not matched to a gene. The CDR3 bases are TGTGCCAGCAGTTGGACAGGTGGAATGAACACTGAAGCTTTCTTT. This gives the protein CASSWTGGMNTEAFF.

V is TRBV5-1 and J is TRBJ2-2; D is possibly TRBD1 (6 bases). There are 16 residues in the CDR3. Germline V gene data show CDR1 as SGHRS and CDR2 as YFSETQ. Trimming removed 3 bases at V and 6 bases at J, with 18 bases between. CDR3 DNA: TGCGCCAGCAGCTCCCCAGGGGCCAATAACGCCGGGGAGCTGTTTTTT. This encodes CASSSPGANNAGELFF.

The V call is TRBV7-2, the J call TRBJ2-5; 8 bases line up with TRBD1. The CDR3 consists of 14 residues. V lost 5 bases and J lost 5; bases outside the gene matches: 7. The germline gives CDR1 SGHTA, CDR2 FQGNSA. The CDR3 bases are TGTGCCAGCAGCCTACAGGGGGTTGGTGAGACCCAGTACTTC. It is translated as CASSLQGVGETQYF. Filled out from reference TRBV7-2 and TRBJ2-5, the complete variable domain reads GAGVSQSPSNKVTEKGKDVELRCDPISGHTALYWYRQSLGQGLEFLIYFQGNSAPDKSGLPSDRFSAERTGGSVSTLTIQRTQQEDSAVYLCASSLQGVGETQYFGPGTRLLVL.

The CDR3 DNA sequence: TGTGCCAGCAGTTTAGTAAACAGTATGGGTGAAGCTTTCTTT. Protein sequence: CASSLVNSMGEAFF. The rearrangement joins TRBV27 to TRBJ1-1; D not resolved. CDR3 size: 14 residues. V lost 2 bases to trimming and J lost 7 bases, with 14 bases between them. Germline-derived CDR1 and CDR2 are MNHEY and SMNVEV (reference sequence).

The V call is TRBV28, the J call TRBJ2-3, with D perhaps matching TRBD2 (6 bases). The V end was cut by 8 bases, the J end by 0 bases, with 15 bases between. From germline, CDR1 is MDHEN and CDR2 SYDVKM. CDR3 length: 15 residues. CDR3 loop: CASGPPGTSTDTQYF. The CDR3 nucleotides read TGTGCCAGCGGCCCACCGGGGACTAGCACAGATACGCAGTATTTT.

The chain recombines TRBV7-2 with TRBJ1-1; D is possibly TRBD1 (5 bases). This CDR3 has 14 residues. V was pared by 5 bases and J by 3 bases, with 13 bases between. Germline loops: CDR1 SGHTA, CDR2 FQGNSA. The CDR3 here is CASSPGGDDTEAFF. CDR3 DNA sequence: TGTGCCAGCAGCCCGGGGGGGGATGACACTGAAGCTTTCTTT.

The chain recombines TRBV4-1 with TRBJ1-1; no reliable D call. This CDR3 has 14 amino acids. The V end lost 4 bases, the J end lost 5 bases, and 14 bases lay between the germline ends. Germline assignment: CDR1 MGHRA and CDR2 YSYEKL. The DNA for the CDR3 is TGCGCCAGCAGCCTTACGGGTAGTCAGACTGAAGCTTTCTTT. Residues: CASSLTGSQTEAFF.

The chain recombines TRBV19 with TRBJ1-1; D possibly corresponds to TRBD1 (5 bases). CDR1 and CDR2 from the germline V gene are LNHDA and SQIVND (reference sequence). This CDR3 has 11 residues. V was pared by 7 bases and J by 7 bases, with 10 bases between. CDR3 in amino acids: CASIGGGEAFF. As DNA, the CDR3 is TGTGCCAGTATTGGCGGGGGTGAAGCTTTCTTT. The variable domain in full, completed from reference TRBV19 and TRBJ1-1, reads DGGITQSPKYLFRKEGQNVTLSCEQNLNHDAMYWYRQDPGQGLRLIYYSQIVNDFQKGDIAEGYSVSREKKESFPLTVTSAQKNPTAFYLCASIGGGEAFFGQGTRLTVV.

The chain recombines TRBV5-1 with TRBJ1-3; D ambiguous. The V gene lost 0 bases and the J gene lost 7 bases, with 14 bases spanning the gap. Germline V lookup: CDR1 SGHRS, CDR2 YFSETQ. The CDR3 is made up of 15 amino acids. CDR3 DNA sequence: TGCGCCAGCAGCTTGGGCGGCTTATCTAGGAACACCATATATTTT. Amino acids: CASSLGGLSRNTIYF.

This chain joins TRBV6-5 and TRBJ2-5; D perhaps matches TRBD2 (6 bases). V was clipped by 6 bases and J by 4 bases, with 12 bases between them. CDR3 length: 13 amino acids. The V gene's germline CDR1 is MNHEY and CDR2 SVGAGI. The DNA of the CDR3 is TGTGCCAGCAGGCGGGGACTGGCAGAGACCCAGTACTTC. As protein: CASRRGLAETQYF.

The V gene is TRBV25-1, the J gene TRBJ1-3; 9 bases are shared with TRBD1. CDR3 length equals 16 residues. Germline V gives CDR1 MGHDK, CDR2 SYGVNS. After removal of 5 bases from V and 0 bases from J, the junction contained 5 bases not matched to a gene. The DNA of the CDR3 is TGTGCCAGCAGTAGGACAGGGGAGGACTCTGGAAACACCATATATTTT. Residues: CASSRTGEDSGNTIYF.

The chain has TRBV5-1 and TRBJ2-3; 9 bases map to TRBD1. This CDR3 has 15 amino acids. The germline V gene has CDR1 SGHRS and CDR2 YFSETQ. The V and J ends lost 7 bases and 3 bases, in that order; junction bases with no gene match: 9. The CDR3 coding sequence is TGCGCCAGCGTCCACCGGGACAGGGCGACAGATACGCAGTATTTT. Translating it yields CASVHRDRATDTQYF.

The rearrangement uses TRBV7-2 and TRBJ2-3; no clear D. The ends were cut back, 3 bases at V and 0 bases at J, with 7 bases in the middle. Germline assignment: CDR1 SGHTA and CDR2 FQGNSA. CDR3 length: 14 residues. In nucleotides, the CDR3 is TGTGCCAGCAGCTTCCCCGGGAGCACAGATACGCAGTATTTT. Protein sequence: CASSFPGSTDTQYF.

The rearrangement joins TRBV6-4 to TRBJ2-1, with 13 bases that match TRBD2. In germline, CDR1 is MRHNA, CDR2 SNTAGT. The CDR3 has 16 residues. V lost 0 bases and J lost 9; bases outside the gene matches: 5. The CDR3 DNA reads TGTGCCAGCAGTGACTCAGGACTAGCGGGAGAGGGTGAGCAGTTCTTC. This translates into CASSDSGLAGEGEQFF.

V usage is TRBV11-2 and J usage is TRBJ2-7, with 12 bases fitting TRBD2. The CDR3 length is 19 residues. With V trimmed by 1 base and J by 4 bases, 14 bases remained unmatched. Germline values: CDR1 SGHAT, CDR2 FQNNGV. For the CDR3, the DNA is TGTGCCAGCAGCTTAGTCCCCTCTCGCGCTAGCGGGGGGGTTTACGAGCAGTACTTC. Protein product: CASSLVPSRASGGVYEQYF.